This T cell receptor beta chain comes out of a study of T cells in Graves' hyperthyroidism and ophthalmopathy. Germline V CDR1 and CDR2: MDHEN, SYDVKM. This CDR3 region has 12 residues. V lost 10 bases, J lost 6 bases, and 13 bases lay in between. This clonotype was picked up a small number of times. Hyperthyroidism in the patients, aged 18 to 65, was newly diagnosed and under 2 months in duration. Fresh peripheral blood, 10 ml, yielded the PBMCs. RNA transcripts provided the source from which TCR beta CDR3 regions were amplified. In the first-round RT-PCR of the TCR CDR3, the HTBI primer set was used. In TCRdb, the multiplex PCR reads were re-called with MiXCR into one record per CDR3 protein. This table holds roughly 660,000 distinct CDR3 sequences, around a sixth found once.

The J gene is TRBJ1-5, the V gene TRBV28; TRBD1 might be the D (5 bases). The origin of this receptor is a man aged 45-60 years with Graves' hyperthyroidism. The sequenced sample was blood. The DNA for the CDR3 is TGTGCCACCGACTTGGGGGTTCAGCCCCAGCATTTT. Translated: CATDLGVQPQHF.